A selection of T cell receptor beta chains follows, all from one sample in a study of blood T cell repertoires in COVID-19. Only in-frame clones appear in the TCRdb table, and some are missing; sequencing was by immunoSEQ multiplex PCR. The table records about 59,000 clones, roughly 89% of them present only once. Source material: peripheral blood. These receptors all come from a human donor in a cohort sampled during active COVID-19. Each CDR3 is given with its conserved first and last residue.

>TRBV4-2
CASSRGGNQETQYF
>TRBV4-3
CASSQGTQYYEQYF
>TRBV27
CASSLRREGYEQYF
>TRBV7-9
CASSGQGFQPQHF
>TRBV5-1
CASSIAGPGTDTQYF
>TRBV3-1/TRBV3-2
CASSHSSGFEETQYF
>TRBV11-2
CASSAAVEQYF
>TRBV4-3
CASSQERRGDGYEQYF
>TRBV19
CATRQGFEGEQFF
>TRBV3-1/TRBV3-2
CASRPNATGGRINEKLFF
>TRBV10-3
CAIRAGGEYGYTF
>TRBV11-2
CASSLTGTSTWGSYEQYF
>TRBV6-5
CASSLQRTGNTIYF
>TRBV28
CASSLLPSFSYEQYF
>TRBV19
CASSIEAGEGNTEAFF
>TRBV4-1
CASSPREGDSPLHF
>TRBV6-5
CASRTGGRTGELFF
>TRBV9
CASARGLAKTGPYNEQFF
>TRBV9
CASSDGGTLAYEQYF
>TRBV5-1
CASSAGQQNNEQFF
>TRBV30
CAWSAPPRGAPLHF
>TRBV6-1
CASSEFVAFAFF
>TRBV4-1
CASSQGVTGYNYGYTF
>TRBV4-3
CASSRSGTSGSTDTQYF
>TRBV19
CASSQTGGAFYEQYF
>TRBV6-1
CASSEWLAETDTQYF
>TRBV19
CASSLGQQYYGYTF
>TRBV28
CASARTSGRTPRDTQYF